Shown below are 4 T cell receptor beta chains from a single sample sequenced in a study of identical twins' blood T cells. One entry per CDR3 protein results from TCRdb running MiXCR on the 5' RACE reads. The sample yields fewer than 450,000 distinct CDR3 sequences, about 28% seen once. Sequencing was done on a sample of PBMCs. Source of these receptors: a woman between 18 and 55 years old in good health.

The rearrangement joins TRBV11-2 to TRBJ1-3; D possibly corresponds to TRBD1 (5 bases). CDR1 and CDR2 from the germline V gene are SGHAT and FQNNGV. The CDR3 has 16 residues. V was cut by 7 bases and J by 2 bases, with 18 bases left in between. CDR3 DNA sequence: TGTGCCAGCACCTCTATCTCCGGGACGACTGGAAACACCATATATTTT. This codes for CASTSISGTTGNTIYF.

This clonotype appeared a few times. CDR3 sequence reads: CASSMPRWKREPLIDEQFF. The CDR3, as DNA: TGTGCCAGTAGTATGCCACGTTGGAAGAGGGAGCCCCTTATCGATGAGCAGTTCTTC. The genes are TRBV19 and TRBJ2-1, with D maybe TRBD2 (5 bases). The CDR3 is 19 amino acids. V was cut by 3 bases and J by 8 bases, with 29 bases left in between. Per the germline V gene, CDR1 is LNHDA and CDR2 is SQIVND (reference sequence).

This clonotype was seen once. One end of the junction is discordant with germline, which a read error may explain. This chain joins TRBV6-2 or TRBV6-3 and TRBJ2-7; TRBD2 agrees at 8 bases. From germline, CDR1 is MNHEY and CDR2 SVGEGT. The CDR3 length is 15 residues. The DNA for the CDR3 is TGTGCCAGCAGGATATTAGCGGGATGGACCTACGAGCAGTGCTTC. Protein sequence: CASRILAGWTYEQCF.

The chain employs TRBV23-1 and TRBJ1-4, with D perhaps TRBD1 (5 bases). TRBV23-1 is an ORF for which the function is uncertain. Between the trimmed V and J ends, which lost 8 bases and 4 bases, there was a span of 14 bases. The CDR3 spans 14 residues. The CDR3 sequence: CASSGGVFNEKLFF. CDR3 nucleotides: TGCGCCAGCTCCGGAGGGGTCTTTAATGAAAAACTGTTTTTT.